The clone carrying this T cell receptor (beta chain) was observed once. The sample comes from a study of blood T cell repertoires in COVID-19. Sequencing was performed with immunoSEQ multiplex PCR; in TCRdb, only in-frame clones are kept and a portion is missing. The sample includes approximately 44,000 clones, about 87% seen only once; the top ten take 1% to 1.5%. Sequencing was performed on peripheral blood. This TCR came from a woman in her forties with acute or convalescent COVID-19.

The CDR3 bases are TGTGCCTGGAAACAGGGCCTCACTGAAGCTTTCTTT. It is translated as CAWKQGLTEAFF. The chain joins TRBV30 to TRBJ1-1, with a weak D call TRBD1 (6 bases). V was clipped by 4 bases and J by 4 bases, with 10 bases between them. CDR3 length: 12 residues. Germline V gene sequence: CDR1 GTSNPN, CDR2 SVGIG (reference sequence).